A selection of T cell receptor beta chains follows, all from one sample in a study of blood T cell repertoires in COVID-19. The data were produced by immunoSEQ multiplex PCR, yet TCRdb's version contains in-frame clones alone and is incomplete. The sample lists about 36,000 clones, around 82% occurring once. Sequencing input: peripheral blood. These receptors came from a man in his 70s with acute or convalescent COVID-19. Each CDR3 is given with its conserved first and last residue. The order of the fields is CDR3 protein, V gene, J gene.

CASSETGDGYTF,TRBV5-1,TRBJ1-2
CASSRGSQETQYF,TRBV6-5,TRBJ2-5
CASSSLAGGSSYEQYF,TRBV27,TRBJ2-7
CASGQRQAGETQYF,TRBV7-2,TRBJ2-5
CASSLEFQDTGELFF,TRBV5-1,TRBJ2-2
CASTNRGYNEQFF,TRBV6-5,TRBJ2-1
CASSVRGRSNEKLFF,TRBV19,TRBJ1-4
CASSRNSGVGTDTQYF,TRBV3-1/TRBV3-2,TRBJ2-3
CASSFSGWAYNEQFF,TRBV5-1,TRBJ2-1
CASSQEPLGVAGGPYEQYF,TRBV4-3,TRBJ2-7
CASSKQGTGANVLTF,TRBV7-2,TRBJ2-6
CASSGEETQYF,TRBV18,TRBJ2-5
CASSRGGGTDTQYF,TRBV19,TRBJ2-3
CASSYSAGVSYEQYF,TRBV6-5,TRBJ2-7
CASSFSNRDRVISGELFF,TRBV9,TRBJ2-2
CASSLEGKQAYEQYF,TRBV7-2,TRBJ2-7
CASSLDRAGPGGYTF,TRBV5-1,TRBJ1-2
CASSFGRNRPYGYTF,TRBV6-5,TRBJ1-2
CASSGQQGSSSPLHF,TRBV9,TRBJ1-6
CAWSPTTWTANQPQHF,TRBV30,TRBJ1-5
CSAGDYDTQYF,TRBV20-1,TRBJ2-3
CASSQAGGPSEQYF,TRBV4-3,TRBJ2-7
CASSLGAPPAEQYF,TRBV7-9,TRBJ2-7
CATSDFPRTSGEQFF,TRBV24-1,TRBJ2-1
CSAAYGRETEAFF,TRBV29-1,TRBJ1-1
CATSDRGLAGAYNEQFF,TRBV24-1,TRBJ2-1
CASSLVEGLNTGELFF,TRBV5-4,TRBJ2-2
CASTAGGASNEKLFF,TRBV9,TRBJ1-4
CASSLAGGNEQFF,TRBV11-3,TRBJ2-1
CASSSGQGLSYEQYF,TRBV18,TRBJ2-7
CASSSQTGLTEAFF,TRBV7-9,TRBJ1-1
CAWSNSGGNTIYF,TRBV30,TRBJ1-3
CASSSRDRRNWPPLHF,TRBV28,TRBJ1-6
CASSFGQGNEKLFF,TRBV5-1,TRBJ1-4
CASKAGQSSYEQYF,TRBV2,TRBJ2-7
CASSSVSASGWGYTF,TRBV6-2/TRBV6-3,TRBJ1-2
CASSYFGGAKNIQYF,TRBV6-6,TRBJ2-4
CATSDSPGQGALAGELFF,TRBV24-1,TRBJ2-2
CSTDINYGYTF,TRBV20-1,TRBJ1-2
CATSSRLLAGGRDEQFF,TRBV15,TRBJ2-1
CASSRTASSGANVLTF,TRBV19,TRBJ2-6
CASSPTGGLSNQPQHF,TRBV27,TRBJ1-5
CASSLTGRYTDTQYF,TRBV5-6,TRBJ2-3
CAWIAGVNTGELFF,TRBV30,TRBJ2-2
CASSLTDRGQHEQYF,TRBV5-1,TRBJ2-7
CASSGRDSQYEQYF,TRBV6-2/TRBV6-3,TRBJ2-7
CASSYPRASSYEQYF,TRBV6-2/TRBV6-3,TRBJ2-7
CASSSDIYRGYGYTF,TRBV28,TRBJ1-2
CASPSRGGAQMNTEAFF,TRBV18,TRBJ1-1
CASSYVAGEPYNEQFF,TRBV6-2/TRBV6-3,TRBJ2-1
CASAERGASYQPQHF,TRBV19,TRBJ1-5
CAWSVLRGGPLEQYF,TRBV30,TRBJ2-7